The clone carrying this TCR beta chain has a handful of counts. Its cognate antigen is unknown. These data originate in a study of cytomegalovirus exposure and HLA in healthy donors. General study findings and limits: In a later analysis, CMV-associated beta chains were mostly HLA-associated, it appeared.

This PCR relied on a set of 60 Vbeta primers and 13 Jbeta primers. Generated by immunoSEQ multiplex PCR, the TCRdb table keeps only in-frame clones and is missing some. The sample lists about 92,000 clones, about three quarters occurring once. V lost 5 bases and J lost 3; bases outside the gene matches: 10. This CDR3 has 17 residues. The V gene's germline CDR1 is SGHAT and CDR2 FQNNGV. The TCR comes from a man in his forties or fifties in good health and CMV-seropositive. Input material: PBMCs. V usage is TRBV11-2 and J usage is TRBJ1-4; 9 nucleotides match TRBD1. In DNA, the CDR3 is TGTGCCAGCAGCACGGGGACAGGGAGTAGTTCTAATGAAAAACTGTTTTTT. It yields the protein CASSTGTGSSSNEKLFF.